The T cell receptor beta chain described here comes from a study of T-cell reconstitution after alpha-beta-depleted transplantation in children (TCRdb year 2016). Some background on the complete study: T-cell immune reconstitution after TCRalphabeta/CD19-depleted allogeneic hematopoietic cell transplantation in children was quantitatively tracked in the study by means of TCR repertoire profiling.

The library relied on PCR. The data were produced on an Illumina HiSeq 2500. Molecular barcoding was employed in the preparation of TCR libraries, with unique molecular identifiers being used to normalize TCRbeta repertoire quantification. TCRdb reprocessing: public reads trimmed at Q25 with fastp, clones called with MiXCR, in-frame beta chains kept. For every CDR3 protein sequence, its rows merge into one entry that carries the most common genes and DNA. For this sample there are almost 500,000 distinct CDR3 sequences; under 12% appear just once. The ten largest account for just over 2% of the sample. This specimen's treatment or condition label, interpreted: allogeneic hematopoietic cell transplantation with graft depleted of TCRalphabeta T cells and CD19 B cells. TCRalphabeta/CD19-depleted allogeneic hematopoietic cell grafts were given to the transplant recipients, all of whom were children. Study-wide conclusions, independent of this receptor: About two months after transplant, the apparently early recovery of alphabetaT-cell counts reportedly depended on just several hundred clones that had expanded rapidly and came from non-depleted graft cells. In some patients, the high TCRbeta diversity seen at day 60 was put down to recipient T cells and intrathymic progenitors that had survived conditioning. Hyperexpanded clone frequencies declined over subsequent months; after one year, T-cell counts and TCRbeta diversity were mostly attributed to newly produced T cells.

V is cut back by 8 bases and J by 5 bases, with 9 bases in the junction unmatched. Counted from cysteine to phenylalanine, this CDR3 has 14 amino acids. CDR3 DNA only is kept here, 42 bases in frame from base 1. The germline V gene provides CDR1 SNHLY and CDR2 FYNNEI. This clonotype was seen many times. The antigen this receptor binds is unknown. No base quality values were provided; no much bigger clone lies one nucleotide off. The chain employs TRBV2 and TRBJ2-1; 7 bases in the junction line up with TRBD2. The material sequenced was PBMCs, taken before TCRalphabeta/CD19-depleted stem cell transplant. The sequence was obtained from a child under 10 years old with inherited bone marrow failure, due to receive a stem cell transplant. The base sequence is TGTGCCAGCGAGCCGGGAGGCGGAAACAATGAGCAGTTCTTC. The resulting protein is CASEPGGGNNEQFF.